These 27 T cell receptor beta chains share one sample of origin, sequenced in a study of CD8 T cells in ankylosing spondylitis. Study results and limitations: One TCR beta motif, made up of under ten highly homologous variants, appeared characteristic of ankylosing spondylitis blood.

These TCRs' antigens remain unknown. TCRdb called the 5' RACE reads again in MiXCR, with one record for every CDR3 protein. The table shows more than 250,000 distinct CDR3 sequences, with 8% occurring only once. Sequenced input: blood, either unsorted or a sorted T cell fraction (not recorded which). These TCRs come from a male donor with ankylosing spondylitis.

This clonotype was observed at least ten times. CDR3 DNA: TGCGCCAGCAGCCCTAGCGGGAGTCGTGAGACCCAGTACTTC. Its translation is CASSPSGSRETQYF. The chain recombines TRBV5-1 with TRBJ2-5; TRBD2 matches 10 bases. Per the germline V gene, CDR1 is SGHRS and CDR2 is YFSETQ. The length of the CDR3 is 14 residues. Trimming cost V 4 bases and J 5 bases; bases outside gene matches: 5.

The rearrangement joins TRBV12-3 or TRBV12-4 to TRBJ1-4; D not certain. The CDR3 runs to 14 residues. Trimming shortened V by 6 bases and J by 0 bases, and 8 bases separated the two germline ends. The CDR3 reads CASRLHATNEKLFF. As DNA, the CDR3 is TGTGCCAGCAGATTACACGCAACTAATGAAAAACTGTTTTTT.

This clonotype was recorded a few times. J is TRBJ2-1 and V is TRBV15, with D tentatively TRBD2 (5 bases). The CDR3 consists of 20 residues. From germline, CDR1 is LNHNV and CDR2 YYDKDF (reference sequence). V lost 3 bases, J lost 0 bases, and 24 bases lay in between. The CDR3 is CATSRGTRRRRQISYNEQFF. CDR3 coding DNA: TGTGCCACCAGCAGGGGCACTCGAAGGAGGAGGCAAATCTCCTACAATGAGCAGTTCTTC.

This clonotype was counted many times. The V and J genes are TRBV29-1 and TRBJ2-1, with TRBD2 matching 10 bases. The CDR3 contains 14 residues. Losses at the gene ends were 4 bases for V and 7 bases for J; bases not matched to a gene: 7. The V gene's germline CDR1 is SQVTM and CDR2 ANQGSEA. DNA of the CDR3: TGCAGCGTTGTTGAGACTAGCGGGTATAATGAGCAGTTCTTC. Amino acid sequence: CSVVETSGYNEQFF.

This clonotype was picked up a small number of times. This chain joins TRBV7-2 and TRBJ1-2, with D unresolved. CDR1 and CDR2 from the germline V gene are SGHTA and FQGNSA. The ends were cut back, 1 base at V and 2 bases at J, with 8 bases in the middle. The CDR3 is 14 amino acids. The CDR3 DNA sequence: TGTGCCAGCAGCTTAGGAGGGCACAACTATGGCTACACCTTC. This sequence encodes CASSLGGHNYGYTF.

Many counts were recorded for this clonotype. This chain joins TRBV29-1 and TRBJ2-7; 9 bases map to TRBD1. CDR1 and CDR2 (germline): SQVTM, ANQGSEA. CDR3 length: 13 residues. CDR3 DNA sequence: TGCAGTGTTCCGGGACAGGGTTCCTACGAGCAGTACTTC. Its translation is CSVPGQGSYEQYF.

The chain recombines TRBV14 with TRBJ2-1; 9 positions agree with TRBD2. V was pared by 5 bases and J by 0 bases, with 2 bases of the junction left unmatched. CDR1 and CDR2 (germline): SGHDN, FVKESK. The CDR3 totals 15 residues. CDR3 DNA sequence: TGTGCCAGCAGCATTAGCGGGAGCTCCTACAATGAGCAGTTCTTC. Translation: CASSISGSSYNEQFF.

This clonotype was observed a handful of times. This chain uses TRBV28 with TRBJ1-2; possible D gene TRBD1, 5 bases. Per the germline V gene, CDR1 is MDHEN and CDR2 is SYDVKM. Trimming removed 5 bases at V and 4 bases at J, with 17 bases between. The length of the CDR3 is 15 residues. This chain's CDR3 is CASSRGSGDLYGYTF. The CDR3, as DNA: TGTGCCAGCAGTCGGGGATCCGGGGACCTCTATGGCTACACCTTC.

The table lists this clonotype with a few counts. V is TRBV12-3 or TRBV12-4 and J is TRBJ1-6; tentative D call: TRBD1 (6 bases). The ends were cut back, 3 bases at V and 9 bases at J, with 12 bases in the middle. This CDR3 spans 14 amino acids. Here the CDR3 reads CASSLGRGGSPLHF. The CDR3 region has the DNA TGTGCCAGCAGTTTGGGCAGGGGAGGTTCACCCCTCCACTTT.

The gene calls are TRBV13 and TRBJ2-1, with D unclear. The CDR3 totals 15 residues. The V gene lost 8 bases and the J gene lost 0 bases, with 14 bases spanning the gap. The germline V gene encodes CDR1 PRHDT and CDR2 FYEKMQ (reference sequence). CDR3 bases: TGTGCCAGCCCCCGTAATGAGAGCTCCTACAATGAGCAGTTCTTC. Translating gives CASPRNESSYNEQFF.

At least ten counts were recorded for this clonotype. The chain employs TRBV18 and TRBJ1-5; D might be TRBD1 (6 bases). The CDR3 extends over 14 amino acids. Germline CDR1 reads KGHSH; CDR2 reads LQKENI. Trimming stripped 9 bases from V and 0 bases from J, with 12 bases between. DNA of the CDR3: TGTGCCAGTGTCAGGGGAAATAGCAATCAGCCCCAGCATTTT. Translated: CASVRGNSNQPQHF. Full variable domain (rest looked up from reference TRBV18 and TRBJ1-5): NAGVMQNPRHLVRRRGQEARLRCSPMKGHSHVYWYRQLPEEGLKFMVYLQKENIIDESGMPKERFSAEFPKEGPSILRIQQVVRGDSAAYFCASVRGNSNQPQHFGDGTRLSIL.

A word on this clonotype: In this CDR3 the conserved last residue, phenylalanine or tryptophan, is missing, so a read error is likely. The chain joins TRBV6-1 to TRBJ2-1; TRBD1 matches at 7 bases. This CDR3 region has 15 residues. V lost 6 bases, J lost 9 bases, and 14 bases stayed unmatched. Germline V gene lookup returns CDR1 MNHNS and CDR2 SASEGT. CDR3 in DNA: TGTGCCAGCAGCCCAGGACAGGCCAGTATGGGTGAGCAGTTCCTC. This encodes CASSPGQASMGEQFL.

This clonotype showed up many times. For the CDR3, the DNA is TGTGCCAGCAGTCTGGACAGGGTCAATGAGCAGTTCTTC. This encodes CASSLDRVNEQFF. This chain uses TRBV6-2 or TRBV6-3 with TRBJ2-1, with 8 bases that match TRBD1. Germline loops: CDR1 MNHEY, CDR2 SVGEGT. Losses at the gene ends were 5 bases for V and 6 bases for J; bases not matched to a gene: 3. This CDR3 contains 13 residues.

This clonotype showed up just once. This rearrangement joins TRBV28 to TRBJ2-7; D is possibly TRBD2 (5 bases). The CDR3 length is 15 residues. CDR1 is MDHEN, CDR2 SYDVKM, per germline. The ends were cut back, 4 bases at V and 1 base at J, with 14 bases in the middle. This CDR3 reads CASSYGGNRSYEQYF. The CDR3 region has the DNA TGTGCCAGCAGTTATGGAGGAAACCGATCCTACGAGCAGTACTTC.

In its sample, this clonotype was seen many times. CDR3 residues: CATVEMNTEAFF. CDR3 sequence (DNA): TGTGCCACGGTGGAGATGAACACTGAAGCTTTCTTT. The chain combines TRBV28 with TRBJ1-1, with D unresolved. Germline lookup yields CDR1 MDHEN and CDR2 SYDVKM. V was clipped by 10 bases and J by 0 bases, with 9 bases between them. The CDR3 length is 12 residues.

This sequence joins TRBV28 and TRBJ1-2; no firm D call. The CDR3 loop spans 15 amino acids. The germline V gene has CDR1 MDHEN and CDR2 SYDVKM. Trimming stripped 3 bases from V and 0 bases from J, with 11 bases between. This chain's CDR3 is CASSLRRPANYGYTF. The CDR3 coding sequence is TGTGCCAGCAGTTTGAGGCGTCCAGCTAACTATGGCTACACCTTC.

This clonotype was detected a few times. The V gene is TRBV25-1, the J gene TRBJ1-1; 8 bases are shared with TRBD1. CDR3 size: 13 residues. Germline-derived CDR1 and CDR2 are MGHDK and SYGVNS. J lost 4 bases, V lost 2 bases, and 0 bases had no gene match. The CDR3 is CASSETGGTEAFF. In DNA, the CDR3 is TGTGCCAGCAGTGAAACAGGGGGCACTGAAGCTTTCTTT.

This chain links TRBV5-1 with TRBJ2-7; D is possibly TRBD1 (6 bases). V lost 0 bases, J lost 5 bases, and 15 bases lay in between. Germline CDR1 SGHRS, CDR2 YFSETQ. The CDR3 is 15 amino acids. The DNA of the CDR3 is TGCGCCAGCAGCTTGGTACAGGGAAGCTTGCACGAGCAGTACTTC. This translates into CASSLVQGSLHEQYF.

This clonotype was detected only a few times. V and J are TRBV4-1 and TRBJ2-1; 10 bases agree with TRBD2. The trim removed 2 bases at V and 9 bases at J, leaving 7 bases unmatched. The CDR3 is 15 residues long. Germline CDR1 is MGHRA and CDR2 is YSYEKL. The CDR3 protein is CASSQLAGGRREQFF. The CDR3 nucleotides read TGCGCCAGCAGCCAATTAGCGGGAGGAAGGCGTGAGCAGTTCTTC.

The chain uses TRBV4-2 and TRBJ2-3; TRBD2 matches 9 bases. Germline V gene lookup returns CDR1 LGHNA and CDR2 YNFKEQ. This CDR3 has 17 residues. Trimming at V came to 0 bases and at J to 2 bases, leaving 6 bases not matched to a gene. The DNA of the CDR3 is TGTGCCAGCAGCCAAGAAAAGACTAGCGGATTCACAGATACGCAGTATTTT. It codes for CASSQEKTSGFTDTQYF.

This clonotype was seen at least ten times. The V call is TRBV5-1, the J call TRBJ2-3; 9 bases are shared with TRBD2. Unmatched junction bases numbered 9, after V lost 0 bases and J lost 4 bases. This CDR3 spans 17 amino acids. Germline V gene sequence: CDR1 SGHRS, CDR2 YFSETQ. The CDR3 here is CASSLASAGGPSDTQYF. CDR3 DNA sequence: TGCGCCAGCAGCTTGGCCTCGGCGGGAGGGCCATCAGATACGCAGTATTTT.

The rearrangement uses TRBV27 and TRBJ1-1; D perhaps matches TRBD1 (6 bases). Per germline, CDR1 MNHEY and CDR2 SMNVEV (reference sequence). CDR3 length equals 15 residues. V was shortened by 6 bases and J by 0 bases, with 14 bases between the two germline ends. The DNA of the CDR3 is TGTGCCAGCAGAACCCAGGAGGGGGTGAACACTGAAGCTTTCTTT. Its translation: CASRTQEGVNTEAFF.

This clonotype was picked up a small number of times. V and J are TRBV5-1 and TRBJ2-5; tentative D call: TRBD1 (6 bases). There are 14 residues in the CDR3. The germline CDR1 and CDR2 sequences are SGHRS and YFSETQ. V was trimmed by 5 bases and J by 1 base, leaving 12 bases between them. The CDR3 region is CASSSTGFQETQYF. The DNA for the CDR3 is TGCGCCAGCAGTTCCACAGGGTTCCAAGAGACCCAGTACTTC.

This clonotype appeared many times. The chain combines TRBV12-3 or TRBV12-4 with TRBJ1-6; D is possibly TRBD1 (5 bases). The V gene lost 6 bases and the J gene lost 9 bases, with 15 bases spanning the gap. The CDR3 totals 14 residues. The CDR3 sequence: CASSPGQGGSPLHF. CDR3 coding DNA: TGTGCCAGCAGCCCCGGACAAGGTGGTTCACCCCTCCACTTT.

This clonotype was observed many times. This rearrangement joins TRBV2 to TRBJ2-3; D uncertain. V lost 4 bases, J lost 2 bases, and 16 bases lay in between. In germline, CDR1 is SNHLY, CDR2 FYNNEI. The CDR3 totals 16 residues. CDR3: CASSAVLLETTDTQYF. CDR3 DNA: TGTGCCAGCAGTGCAGTTCTTTTGGAGACCACAGATACGCAGTATTTT.

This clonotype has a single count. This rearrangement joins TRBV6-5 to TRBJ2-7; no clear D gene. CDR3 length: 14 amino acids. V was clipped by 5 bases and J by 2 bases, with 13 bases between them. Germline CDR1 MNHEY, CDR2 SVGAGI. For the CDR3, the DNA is TGTGCCAGCAGTAACGGACCCGCCGCCTACGAGCAGTACTTC. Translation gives CASSNGPAAYEQYF.

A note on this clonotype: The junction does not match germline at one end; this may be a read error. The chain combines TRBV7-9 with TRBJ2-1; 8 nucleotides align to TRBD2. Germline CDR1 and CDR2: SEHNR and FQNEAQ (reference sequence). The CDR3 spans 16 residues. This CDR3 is CASSPFSGRRRNEQFF. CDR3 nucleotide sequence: TGTGCCAGCAGCCCATTCAGCGGGAGACGCAGAAATGAACAGTTCTTC. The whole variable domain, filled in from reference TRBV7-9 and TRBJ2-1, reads DTGVSQNPRHKITKRGQNVTFRCDPISEHNRLYWYRQTLGQGPEFLTYFQNEAQLEKSRLLSDRFSAERPKGSFSTLEIQRTEQGDSAMYLCASSPFSGRRRNEQFFGPGTRLTVL.